This T cell receptor (beta chain) comes out of a study of shared clonotypes between healthy human individuals. Profiling relied on immunoSEQ multiplex PCR, and the TCRdb table lists in-frame clones only, not all of them. The data hold hundreds of thousands of clones, with 85% to 95% observed a single time. The CDR3 has 14 residues. The germline V gene encodes CDR1 MGHRA and CDR2 YSYEKL. The ends were cut back, 0 bases at V and 6 bases at J, with 12 bases in the middle. In the naive CD8 group, cells lacked CD45RO and were positively selected for CCR7, so terminally differentiated effector memory CD45RA+ cells were left out. Donors were healthy HIV-negative adults without recent acute infections or vaccinations.

The sequenced material came from naive CD8+ T cells sorted from blood. The chain joins TRBV4-1 to TRBJ2-7; D call uncertain. The source is a woman aged 25 to 39 in good health. DNA for the CDR3: TGCGCCAGCAGCCAAGATCCGTCCCCGGTCGAGCAGTACTTC. The encoded protein is CASSQDPSPVEQYF.